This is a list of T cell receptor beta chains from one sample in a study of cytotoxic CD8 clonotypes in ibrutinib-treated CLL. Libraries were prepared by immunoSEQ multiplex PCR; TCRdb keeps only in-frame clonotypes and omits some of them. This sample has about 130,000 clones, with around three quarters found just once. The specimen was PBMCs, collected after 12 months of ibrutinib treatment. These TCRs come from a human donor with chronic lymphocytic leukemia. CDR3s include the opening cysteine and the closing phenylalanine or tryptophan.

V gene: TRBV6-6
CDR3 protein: CASGPAGPSEQYF

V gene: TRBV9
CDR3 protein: CASSVGMAYNEQFF

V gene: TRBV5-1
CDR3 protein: CASSLAVGEAETQYF

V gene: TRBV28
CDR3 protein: CASSEGQGTYGYTF

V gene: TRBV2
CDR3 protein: CASTKLAGAGTGELFF

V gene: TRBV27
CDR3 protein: CASSNRRSEQYF

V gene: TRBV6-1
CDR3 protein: CASREHTGELFF

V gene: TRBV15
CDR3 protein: CATSRDVAGRETQYF

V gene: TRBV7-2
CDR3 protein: CASSLVAEVTQYF

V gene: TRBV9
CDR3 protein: CASSSGTGEKLFF

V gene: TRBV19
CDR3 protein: CASSIGDQETQYF

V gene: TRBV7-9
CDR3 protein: CASSLAGSFSAEAFF

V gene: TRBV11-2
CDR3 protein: CASSSGVNSYNEQFF

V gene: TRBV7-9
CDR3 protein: CASSTKIAGVDEQYF

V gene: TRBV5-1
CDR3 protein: CASSRRPGDTIYF

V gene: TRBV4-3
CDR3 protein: CASSQEPSDYNEQFF

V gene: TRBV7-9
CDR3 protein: CASSPIGTANEKLFF

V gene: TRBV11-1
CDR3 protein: CASSSQMFTDTQYF

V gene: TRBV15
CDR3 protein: CATSRGSSGDTDTQYF

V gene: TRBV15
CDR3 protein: CATSRVGGGINIQYF

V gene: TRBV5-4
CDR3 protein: CASSGGGGTRNYNEQFF

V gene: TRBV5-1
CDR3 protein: CASSLRDVNNEQFF

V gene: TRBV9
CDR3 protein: CASSPSSYNEQFF

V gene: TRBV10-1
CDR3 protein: CASSHYRREIDTQYF

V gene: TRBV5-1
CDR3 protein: CASSHGQGSGANVLTF

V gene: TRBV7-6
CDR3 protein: CASSSGLAGEREQYF

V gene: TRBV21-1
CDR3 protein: CASTRPGLADYNEQFF

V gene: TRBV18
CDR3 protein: CASSPGPREGNTIYF

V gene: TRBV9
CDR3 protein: CASSVVVGRAGDTQYF

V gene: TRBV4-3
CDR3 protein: CASSQVKGVKSNIQYF

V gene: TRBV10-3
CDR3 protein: CAITNTGLASIF

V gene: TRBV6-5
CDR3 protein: CASSPHPGAYTF

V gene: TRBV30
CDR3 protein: CAWRGWTPYEQYF

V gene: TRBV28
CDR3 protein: CASNTGNQPQHF

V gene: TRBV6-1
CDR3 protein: CASSVEGFSNYGYTF

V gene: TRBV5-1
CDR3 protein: CASSPPGLAGMNEQYF

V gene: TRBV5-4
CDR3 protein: CASSGSVAANYGYTF

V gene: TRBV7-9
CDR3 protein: CASSLGRRTSGSDNEQFF

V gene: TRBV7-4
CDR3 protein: CASSKEQGLKNIQYF

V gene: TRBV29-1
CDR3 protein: CSGILRGQSTDTQYF

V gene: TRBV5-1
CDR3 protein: CASKDVRSSQETQYF

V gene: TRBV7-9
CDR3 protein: CASSLGGSQYF

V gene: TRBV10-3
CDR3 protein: CAISESLQRDYGYTF

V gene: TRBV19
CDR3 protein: CASSTQAGFSYEQYF